One and the same sample provided the 7 T cell receptor beta chains below, sequenced in a study of shared clonotypes between healthy human individuals. The assay was immunoSEQ multiplex PCR, and TCRdb's table has in-frame clones only and misses some. The table includes some 1 million clones, approximately 76% detected once. Sequencing was carried out using memory CD4+ T cells sorted from blood. Stated subset: CD45RA-negative fraction. All receptors come from a man aged 18 to 29 in good health.

Regarding this clone: This CDR3 is also generated by other DNA sequences in the sample. The V and J genes are TRBV2 and TRBJ1-3, with TRBD1 identical over 8 bases. Germline V gene lookup returns CDR1 SNHLY and CDR2 FYNNEI. Losses at the gene ends were 6 bases for V and 2 bases for J; bases not matched to a gene: 3. This CDR3 region has 14 residues. CDR3 sequence: CASRQGVTGNTIYF. CDR3 nucleotide sequence: TGTGCCAGCAGACAGGGGGTTACTGGAAACACCATATATTTT.

The chain combines TRBV30 with TRBJ2-5; D may be TRBD1 (6 bases). CDR1 GTSNPN and CDR2 SVGIG come from the germline V gene (reference sequence). This CDR3 comprises 12 residues. Trimming left V 5 bases short and J 5 bases short, with 12 bases between. The CDR3 loop is CAWEGQRETQYF. The CDR3 coding sequence is TGTGCCTGGGAGGGACAACGGGAGACCCAGTACTTC. Looking up the rest from reference TRBV30 and TRBJ2-5 gives the full variable domain: SQTIHQWPATLVQPVGSPLSLECTVEGTSNPNLYWYRQAAGRGLQLLFYSVGIGQISSEVPQNLSASRPQDRQFILSSKKLLLSDSGFYLCAWEGQRETQYFGPGTRLLVL.

This clone has a handful of counts. J is TRBJ1-6 and V is TRBV7-9, with D uncertain. This CDR3 comprises 16 residues. The germline V gene encodes CDR1 SEHNR and CDR2 FQNEAQ (reference sequence). Trimming took 4 bases from V and 1 from J, leaving 11 bases between them. The CDR3 reads CASSSSDQSYNSPLHF. The CDR3 DNA is TGTGCCAGCAGCTCCTCGGACCAATCCTATAATTCACCCCTCCACTTT.

The CDR3 sequence is CASSQSLLGGLQETQYF. The CDR3 DNA is TGCGCCAGCAGCCAATCTCTCTTGGGAGGGCTCCAAGAGACCCAGTACTTC. The J gene is TRBJ2-5, the V gene TRBV4-1; TRBD2 matches 7 bases. The V and J ends lost 2 bases and 1 base, in that order; junction bases with no gene match: 10. The germline V gene has CDR1 MGHRA and CDR2 YSYEKL. The CDR3 contains 17 residues.

In DNA form, the CDR3 reads TGTGCCATCAGTGAGAGTGAGGGCTACACCTTC. Protein: CAISESEGYTF. This chain connects TRBV10-3 to TRBJ1-2; no firm D call. Trimming removed 2 bases from V and 8 bases from J, with 6 bases in between. Germline values: CDR1 ENHRY, CDR2 SYGVKD. CDR3 length equals 11 residues.

This clone was picked up one time. J is TRBJ2-3 and V is TRBV5-1, with D perhaps matching TRBD1 (6 bases). This CDR3 is built from 11 residues. Germline CDR1 reads SGHRS; CDR2 reads YFSETQ. Trimming removed 7 bases from V and 11 bases from J, with 14 bases in between. The CDR3 DNA reads as TGCGCCAGCTCTACCGGGACACAGCAGTATTTT. It codes for CASSTGTQQYF.

This clone was recorded at least ten times. The rearrangement uses TRBV2 and TRBJ1-5, with D tentatively TRBD1 (5 bases). Germline CDR1 is SNHLY and CDR2 is FYNNEI. CDR3 length: 15 amino acids. V was pared by 8 bases and J by 0 bases, with 14 bases between. The CDR3 coding sequence is TGTGCCAGCGGCGGTTCAGGGTATAGCAATCAGCCCCAGCATTTT. It encodes CASGGSGYSNQPQHF.